This TCR beta chain stems from a study of CD8+ T cells in alopecia areata. The study, taken as a whole, reports: Mice gave a clearer picture of TCR sharing than patients did, possibly for HLA-related reasons. Clonality in lesional scalp, especially alopecia totalis/universalis, exceeded that of normal scalp.

Sequencing used cDNA as its template, made by extracting RNA and reverse transcribing it. Generated by immunoSEQ multiplex PCR, the TCRdb table keeps only in-frame clones and is missing some. Here the sample spans about 82,000 clones, around 54% being singletons. Collected material from alopecia areata patients comprised lesional scalp punch biopsies and peripheral blood. Sorting separated CD4+ and CD8+ T cells out of PBMCs. The CDR3 covers 15 residues. Germline-derived CDR1 and CDR2 are SGHRS and YFSETQ. The V gene lost 2 bases and the J gene lost 0 bases, with 12 bases spanning the gap. A word on this clone: The antigen is undetermined.

The TCR comes from a human donor with alopecia areata. The rearrangement uses TRBV5-1 and TRBJ2-7, with D possibly matching TRBD1 (5 bases). The sequenced sample was NKG2D-high CD8+ T cells sorted from blood. Here the CDR3 reads CASSFYTGPSYEQYF. CDR3 DNA: TGCGCCAGCAGCTTTTACACAGGTCCCTCCTACGAGCAGTACTTC.